This T cell receptor (beta chain) was captured in a study of T cells after posttransplantation cyclophosphamide. Overall study results and limits: Donor-recipient repertoire similarity was low at 1-2 months, rising over year one.

Assay used: immunoSEQ multiplex PCR; TCRdb lists only in-frame clones, some missing. The data contain about 9,200 clones, 89% of them singletons. Trimming removed 2 bases from V and 0 bases from J, with 17 bases in between. Germline-derived CDR1 and CDR2 are LGHNA and YSLEER. The CDR3 consists of 19 residues. About this clone itself: Antigen specificity is unknown.

The chain carries TRBV4-3 and TRBJ2-6; D possibly corresponds to TRBD1 (6 bases). This receptor was obtained from a woman aged 55-69 years in good health, CMV-negative, and a related stem cell transplant donor. Sequenced input: memory CD4+ T cells sorted from PBMCs. CDR3 DNA: TGCGCCAGCAGCCAAAGGGGTACAGGGCCGAGCTCTGGGGCCAACGTCCTGACTTTC. This gives the protein CASSQRGTGPSSGANVLTF.